This T cell receptor beta chain was captured in a study of cytomegalovirus exposure and HLA in healthy donors. This clone was detected only a few times. PCR was performed using 60 Vbeta and 13 Jbeta primers. This table comes from immunoSEQ multiplex PCR, and its TCRdb copy is limited to in-frame clones, with some not included. In the table there are approximately 87,000 clones, roughly 86% of which are singletons. The germline gives CDR1 SEHNR, CDR2 FQNEAQ (reference sequence). CDR3 size: 15 residues. V was pared by 7 bases and J by 6 bases, with 9 bases of the junction left unmatched. The receptor was derived from a woman younger than 30 in good health and CMV-seropositive. The chain combines TRBV7-9 with TRBJ1-4, with 9 bases aligning to TRBD1. The sample consisted of PBMCs. The CDR3 coding sequence is TGTGCCAGCACCGTCGGACAGGGGCGTTATGAAAAACTGTTTTTT. Amino acid sequence: CASTVGQGRYEKLFF.